These 22 T cell receptor beta chains were sequenced from one sample in a study of blood T cell repertoires in COVID-19. Data came from immunoSEQ multiplex PCR; TCRdb stores just in-frame clones and leaves some out. The top ten clones hold over 0.75% of a sample with over 200,000 clones, 80% to 95% of them seen once. What was sequenced was peripheral blood. The receptors shown here come from a man in his fifties or sixties with COVID-19, enrolled during active disease.

The rearrangement joins TRBV21-1 to TRBJ2-1; TRBD1, the table's D call, lacks a check against the DNA. TRBV21-1 is described as a pseudogene. The CDR3 covers 15 residues. CDR3 sequence reads: CASSKDPGAYNEQFF. Here the CDR3 DNA reads TGTGCCAGCAGCAAAGATCCAGGTGCTTACAATGAGCAGTTCTTC.

About this clone: Germline and junction disagree at one end, which may indicate a read error. The rearrangement uses TRBV7-7 and TRBJ2-7; tentative D call: TRBD2 (6 bases). The V gene's germline CDR1 is SSHAT and CDR2 FNYEAQ (reference sequence). The CDR3 has 14 amino acids. CDR3 in DNA: TGTGCTAGCAGCCCCTATGCTAGCGCCTACGAGCAGTACTTC. It specifies CASSPYASAYEQYF.

The chain carries TRBV5-4 and TRBJ2-7; 8 bases match TRBD2. CDR1 and CDR2 from the germline V gene are SGHNT and YYREEE (reference sequence). V was pared by 4 bases and J by 8 bases, with 11 bases of the junction left unmatched. There are 14 residues in the CDR3. CDR3 in amino acids: CASSPEREYRQQYF. The CDR3 DNA is TGTGCCAGCAGCCCGGAGCGGGAGTATAGGCAGCAGTACTTC.

The rearrangement uses TRBV7-2 and TRBJ1-2; D is perhaps TRBD1 (5 bases). Trimming cost V 1 base and J 7 bases, with 10 bases left between them. Per the germline V gene, CDR1 is SGHTA and CDR2 is FQGNSA. The length of the CDR3 is 13 residues. Here the CDR3 reads CASSLGREGGYTF. The CDR3 DNA follows: TGTGCCAGCAGCTTAGGCAGGGAGGGTGGCTACACCTTC. Complete variable domain (other parts from reference TRBV7-2 and TRBJ1-2): GAGVSQSPSNKVTEKGKDVELRCDPISGHTALYWYRQSLGQGLEFLIYFQGNSAPDKSGLPSDRFSAERTGGSVSTLTIQRTQQEDSAVYLCASSLGREGGYTFGSGTRLTVV.

The chain is built from TRBV27 and TRBJ1-4, with D uncertain. The germline V gene encodes CDR1 MNHEY and CDR2 SMNVEV (reference sequence). Trimming pared 5 bases from V and 6 bases from J, leaving 16 bases between. The CDR3 is 15 residues long. Written as DNA, the CDR3 is TGTGCCAGCAGTCGATTCAGTTCCCAGTATGAAAAACTGTTTTTT. Translated: CASSRFSSQYEKLFF.

The chain recombines TRBV7-9 with TRBJ1-1, with 8 bases fitting TRBD1. This CDR3 region has 16 residues. Germline CDR1 SEHNR, CDR2 FQNEAQ (reference sequence). The V gene end was trimmed by 5 bases and the J gene end by 5 bases; junction bases not matched to a gene: 13. The CDR3 sequence is CASSPSAGGPLTEAFF. The CDR3 nucleotides read TGTGCCAGCAGCCCCAGTGCAGGGGGCCCATTGACTGAAGCTTTCTTT.

In this sample, this clone turned up a few times. Written as DNA, the CDR3 is TGTGCTAGTGGTGGGTACAGTATCACAAACACCGGGGAGCTGTTTTTT. Residues: CASGGYSITNTGELFF. The rearrangement links TRBV12-5 to TRBJ2-2; D remains ambiguous. Germline loops: CDR1 LGHNT, CDR2 FRNRAP. This CDR3 region has 16 residues. Trimming shortened V by 5 bases and J by 2 bases, and 15 bases separated the two germline ends. The whole variable domain, filled in from reference TRBV12-5 and TRBJ2-2, reads DARVTQTPRHKVTEMGQEVTMRCQPILGHNTVFWYRQTMMQGLELLAYFRNRAPLDDSGMPKDRFSAEMPDATLATLKIQPSEPRDSAVYFCASGGYSITNTGELFFGEGSRLTVL.

The chain is built from TRBV7-2 and TRBJ2-1; 11 nucleotides line up with TRBD2. After removal of 1 base from V and 0 bases from J, the junction contained 5 bases not matched to a gene. Germline assignment: CDR1 SGHTA and CDR2 FQGNSA. The CDR3 has 18 amino acids. CDR3 sequence (DNA): TGTGCCAGCAGCTTAGTAGCGGGGGGGCCGTTCTCCTACAATGAGCAGTTCTTC. This codes for CASSLVAGGPFSYNEQFF.

The genes are TRBV4-1 and TRBJ2-1, with no clear D. V was shortened by 0 bases and J by 4 bases, with 13 bases between the two germline ends. This CDR3 contains 16 residues. Germline values: CDR1 MGHRA, CDR2 YSYEKL. The CDR3 here is CASSQDFPTAYNEQFF. The DNA for the CDR3 is TGCGCCAGCAGCCAAGATTTCCCCACTGCTTACAATGAGCAGTTCTTC.

The J gene is TRBJ1-2, the V gene TRBV6-4; 8 bases are shared with TRBD1. Germline CDR1 MRHNA, CDR2 SNTAGT. The CDR3 has 14 amino acids. V was clipped by 4 bases and J by 8 bases; unmatched bases: 9. The CDR3 loop reads CASSANRGSRGYTF. Here the CDR3 DNA reads TGTGCCAGCAGTGCCAACAGGGGGAGTAGGGGCTACACCTTC.

The J gene is TRBJ2-1, the V gene TRBV5-1; 12 bases are a match to TRBD1. The CDR3 length is 16 residues. The V gene's germline CDR1 is SGHRS and CDR2 YFSETQ. With V trimmed by 4 bases and J by 6 bases, 8 bases remained unmatched. The CDR3 region has the DNA TGCGCCAGCAGCCCAAAACGGGACAGGGGGCTCAATGAGCAGTTCTTC. Its translation is CASSPKRDRGLNEQFF.

The chain carries TRBV28 and TRBJ1-3, with D maybe TRBD1 (6 bases). The CDR3 has 15 amino acids. Per germline, CDR1 MDHEN and CDR2 SYDVKM. The ends were cut back, 2 bases at V and 0 bases at J, with 8 bases in the middle. The CDR3, as DNA: TGTGCCAGCAGTTTAGGGGACACCTCTGGAAACACCATATATTTT. Translating gives CASSLGDTSGNTIYF.

The chain links TRBV24-1 to TRBJ2-1; perhaps TRBD2 as D (7 bases). V gave up 3 bases and J gave up 5 bases, with 22 bases separating them. Germline V gene data show CDR1 as KGHDR and CDR2 as SFDVKD. The CDR3 is 18 amino acids. Written as DNA, the CDR3 is TGTGCCACCAGTGATCCCGCCCGGGCGGGGGCTAAGGACAATGAGCAGTTCTTC. Encoded protein: CATSDPARAGAKDNEQFF.

V gene TRBV7-9 combines with J gene TRBJ1-6; D may be TRBD1 (5 bases). Germline lookup yields CDR1 SEHNR and CDR2 FQNEAQ (reference sequence). Trimming took 3 bases from V and 3 from J, leaving 9 bases between them. The CDR3 is 15 amino acids. The CDR3 nucleotides read TGTGCCAGCAGCTTCCAGACAGTCTATAATTCACCCCTCCACTTT. Protein product: CASSFQTVYNSPLHF.

The CDR3 DNA reads TGTGCCAGCAGTAAAAGGACTAGCGGGGGCACAGATACGCAGTATTTT. This translates into CASSKRTSGGTDTQYF. The V and J genes are TRBV2 and TRBJ2-3; 12 nucleotides align to TRBD2. V lost 5 bases and J lost 1; bases outside the gene matches: 4. Germline-derived CDR1 and CDR2 are SNHLY and FYNNEI. This CDR3 region has 16 residues.

The V call is TRBV5-4, the J call TRBJ2-7, with 9 nucleotides matching TRBD1. Per the germline V gene, CDR1 is SGHNT and CDR2 is YYREEE (reference sequence). V was clipped by 4 bases and J by 4 bases; unmatched bases: 9. This CDR3 is 15 amino acids long. The CDR3 DNA reads TGTGCCAGCAGCCCGTCCGGGACAGGGCAGTACGAGCAGTACTTC. As protein: CASSPSGTGQYEQYF.

The rearrangement uses TRBV19 and TRBJ1-5; D is unclear. The germline V and J ends were trimmed by 8 bases and 5 bases, with 7 bases remaining between them. Germline CDR1 reads LNHDA; CDR2 reads SQIVND (reference sequence). The CDR3 extends over 11 amino acids. This CDR3 reads CASGEYQPQHF. The CDR3 coding sequence is TGTGCCAGTGGAGAATATCAGCCCCAGCATTTT.

The chain employs TRBV3-1 (or the pseudogene TRBV3-2) and TRBJ1-1; D uncertain. In germline, CDR1 is LGHDT, CDR2 YNNKEL (reference sequence). The CDR3 runs to 15 residues. V lost 0 bases to trimming and J lost 5 bases, with 13 bases between them. CDR3 in DNA: TGTGCCAGCAGCCAAGATTTGGTAAGTCGGACTGAAGCTTTCTTT. Its protein product is CASSQDLVSRTEAFF.

This clone is a singleton in its sample. The chain recombines TRBV19 with TRBJ1-5; perhaps TRBD1 as D (6 bases). Germline CDR1 LNHDA, CDR2 SQIVND (reference sequence). This CDR3 has 16 amino acids. V lost 2 bases and J lost 2, with 13 bases in between. CDR3 amino acids: CASSIPTRGGNQPQHF. CDR3 in DNA: TGTGCCAGTAGTATACCGACCAGGGGTGGCAATCAGCCCCAGCATTTT. The variable domain in full, with the rest retrieved from reference TRBV19 and TRBJ1-5, is DGGITQSPKYLFRKEGQNVTLSCEQNLNHDAMYWYRQDPGQGLRLIYYSQIVNDFQKGDIAEGYSVSREKKESFPLTVTSAQKNPTAFYLCASSIPTRGGNQPQHFGDGTRLSIL.

J is TRBJ2-1 and V is TRBV6-4; TRBD2 matches 8 bases. This CDR3 is 15 amino acids long. V was clipped by 4 bases and J by 0 bases; unmatched bases: 2. Germline V lookup: CDR1 MRHNA, CDR2 SNTAGT. The CDR3 DNA reads TGTGCCAGCAGTGTACTAGCGGACTCCTACAATGAGCAGTTCTTC. Translating it yields CASSVLADSYNEQFF.

The chain couples TRBV27 to TRBJ2-7; no reliable D call. CDR1 and CDR2 from the germline V gene are MNHEY and SMNVEV (reference sequence). The CDR3 is 14 amino acids. Trimming took off 3 bases at V and 7 bases at J, with 16 bases between the two ends. Here the CDR3 DNA reads TGTGCCAGCAGTTTTCGCCTCGGGTCCCGGGAGCAGTACTTC. This gives the protein CASSFRLGSREQYF.

The chain recombines TRBV11-2 with TRBJ2-1; a weak D match, TRBD2 (6 bases). The CDR3 has 12 residues. V dropped 4 bases and J dropped 8 bases, with 9 bases sitting between them. In germline, CDR1 is SGHAT, CDR2 FQNNGV. CDR3 amino acids: CASSSSSDEQFF. The CDR3 nucleotides read TGTGCCAGCAGCTCGTCTAGCGATGAGCAGTTCTTC.